This TCR beta chain emerged from a study of response to subunit inactivated influenza vaccine (dated by TCRdb to 2016 to 2019). For the wider study: Deep quantitative profiling of the T cell receptor repertoire was used in the study to follow responses to a trivalent subunit inactivated influenza vaccine. Beyond this particular receptor, the publication reports: It was suggested by the authors that each seasonal influenza vaccination may recruit only a limited number of new T cells.

The library was generated by RT-PCR. TCRdb records Illumina HiSeq 2500 as the sequencer. TCRdb redid the processing of the public reads, applying fastp at Q25 and MiXCR, and retained in-frame beta chains. For every CDR3 protein sequence, its rows merge into one entry that carries the most common genes and DNA. In this sample the table shows 650,000 to 800,000 distinct CDR3 sequences, roughly 14% of which occur a single time. The top ten clones comprise roughly 6.4% of the sample. Looking up the germline V gene yields CDR1 KGHSH and CDR2 LQKENI. Measured from the cysteine to the phenylalanine, the CDR3 is 13 residues long. The retained sequence is limited to the CDR3, 39 bases, with the frame set at the first base. V was cut back by 6 bases and J by 8 bases, leaving a gap of 11 bases between them. For this clonotype: There is no known antigen for this receptor. Base qualities are missing; no much larger clone stands one base away.

The material was PBMCs from blood, obtained approximately 15 days before vaccination. The clonotype originates from a man aged 50 to 59 who received an inactivated influenza vaccine. Donor details come from another sample of the same person, matched by shared clones. The rearranged segments are TRBV18 and TRBJ1-6; the D segment could be TRBD1, given 6 matching bases. DNA sequence: TGTGCCAGCTCGCGACAGGAGGATTCACCCCTCCACTTT. Translated, this gives CASSRQEDSPLHF.